This entry lists 30 T cell receptor beta chains sequenced from one sample in a study of T cell changes during pregnancy in multiple sclerosis. This table comes from immunoSEQ multiplex PCR, and its TCRdb copy is limited to in-frame clones, with some not included. The sample carries approximately 70,000 clones, roughly nine tenths recorded once. Source: peripheral blood, taken in the third trimester of pregnancy. Receptors originate from a female donor with multiple sclerosis, enrolled in a pregnancy study.

CDR3 bases: TGTGCCTGGAGTAAACGGGAGCAGTTCTTC. Its protein is CAWSKREQFF. The chain joins TRBV30 to TRBJ2-1; no clear D. With 2 bases removed from V and 10 bases from J, the gap between germline ends came to 6 bases. CDR3 size: 10 residues. Germline V gene lookup returns CDR1 GTSNPN and CDR2 SVGIG (reference sequence).

The J gene is TRBJ2-5, the V gene TRBV27; weak D call: TRBD2 (5 bases). CDR1 is MNHEY, CDR2 SMNVEV, per germline (reference sequence). Trimming shortened V by 1 base and J by 2 bases, and 8 bases separated the two germline ends. The CDR3 is 14 residues long. The CDR3 loop is CASSLLGGQETQYF. DNA for the CDR3: TGTGCCAGCAGTTTATTAGGCGGGCAAGAGACCCAGTACTTC.

The chain couples TRBV9 to TRBJ1-2; D is unresolved. CDR1 is SGDLS, CDR2 YYNGEE, per germline. CDR3 length equals 14 residues. Trimming pared 0 bases from V and 3 bases from J, leaving 9 bases between. For the CDR3, the DNA is TGTGCCAGCAGCGTAGCTGCCCGCGACTATGGCTACACCTTC. It translates to CASSVAARDYGYTF.

A single count supports this clone. The V and J genes are TRBV5-1 and TRBJ2-5; 7 bases map to TRBD2. J lost 1 base, V lost 3 bases, and 3 bases had no gene match. From germline, CDR1 is SGHRS and CDR2 YFSETQ. The CDR3 has 14 residues. CDR3 in DNA: TGCGCCAGCAGCTACGAGCGGGGCCAAGAGACCCAGTACTTC. This sequence encodes CASSYERGQETQYF.

The chain has TRBV14 and TRBJ1-4, with a weak D call TRBD1 (5 bases). The ends were cut back, 4 bases at V and 7 bases at J, with 10 bases in the middle. Looked up from germline, CDR1 is SGHDN and CDR2 is FVKESK. The CDR3 sequence is 13 residues long. As DNA, the CDR3 is TGTGCCAGCAGCCGGGGGAGGGGTGAAAAACTGTTTTTT. It yields the protein CASSRGRGEKLFF. Full variable domain (rest looked up from reference TRBV14 and TRBJ1-4): EAGVTQFPSHSVIEKGQTVTLRCDPISGHDNLYWYRRVMGKEIKFLLHFVKESKQDESGMPNNRFLAERTGGTYSTLKVQPAELEDSGVYFCASSRGRGEKLFFGSGTQLSVL.

This clone appeared once. CDR3 sequence: CASSGAGVNTEAFF. The CDR3 bases are TGTGCCAGCAGTGGGGCCGGGGTGAACACTGAAGCTTTCTTT. The chain links TRBV25-1 to TRBJ1-1, with D unresolved. Germline CDR1 reads MGHDK; CDR2 reads SYGVNS. V was cut by 4 bases and J by 0 bases, with 9 bases left in between. The CDR3 length is 14 residues.

The chain recombines TRBV7-3 with TRBJ2-5; TRBD2 matches 7 bases. From germline, CDR1 is SGHTA and CDR2 FQGTGA. J gave up 5 bases and V 5 bases, and 11 bases lay outside the gene matches. The CDR3 runs to 15 residues. This CDR3 is CASSRSGTDGETQYF. DNA for the CDR3: TGTGCCAGCAGCCGCAGCGGGACGGACGGGGAGACCCAGTACTTC.

The rearrangement joins TRBV28 to TRBJ2-2; 11 positions match TRBD2. J lost 1 base, V lost 3 bases, and 1 base had no gene match. CDR1 is MDHEN and CDR2 is SYDVKM in the germline V gene. The CDR3 spans 16 residues. The CDR3 DNA reads as TGTGCCAGCAGTTTCACTAGCGGGGGGAACACCGGGGAGCTGTTTTTT. As protein: CASSFTSGGNTGELFF.

The J gene is TRBJ2-7, the V gene TRBV7-2, with no clear D. Germline CDR1 is SGHTA and CDR2 is FQGNSA. The CDR3 is 12 residues long. V was clipped by 6 bases and J by 0 bases, with 6 bases between them. CDR3 sequence reads: CASSSSSYEQYF. CDR3 sequence (DNA): TGTGCCAGCAGTTCGAGCTCCTACGAGCAGTACTTC.

This sequence joins TRBV2 and TRBJ2-7; the match to TRBD2 covers 9 bases. Germline CDR1 is SNHLY and CDR2 is FYNNEI. J lost 3 bases, V lost 7 bases, and 7 bases had no gene match. The length of the CDR3 is 14 residues. CDR3 loop: CASNPGTSRYEQYF. For the CDR3, the DNA is TGTGCCAGCAATCCCGGGACTAGCCGCTACGAGCAGTACTTC.

CDR3 protein: CASSLTVSYEQYF. DNA of the CDR3: TGCGCCAGCAGCTTGACGGTTTCCTACGAGCAGTACTTC. V is TRBV5-1 and J is TRBJ2-7; D remains ambiguous. CDR3 size: 13 residues. With 1 base removed from V and 1 base from J, the gap between germline ends came to 6 bases. The germline V gene encodes CDR1 SGHRS and CDR2 YFSETQ.

This clone was detected once. This chain uses TRBV19 with TRBJ2-1, with no clear D. Deletions cut 10 bases from V and 0 bases from J, with 13 bases between. The CDR3 loop spans 14 amino acids. The germline CDR1 and CDR2 sequences are LNHDA and SQIVND (reference sequence). CDR3 sequence: CATASTSSYNEQFF. In DNA, the CDR3 is TGTGCCACCGCAAGCACTTCCTCCTACAATGAGCAGTTCTTC.

The chain employs TRBV11-2 and TRBJ2-2, with 9 bases aligning to TRBD2. This CDR3 is built from 17 residues. The J segment lost 4 bases and the V segment lost 1 base, leaving 7 bases of the junction unmatched. CDR1 and CDR2 (germline): SGHAT, FQNNGV. This CDR3 is CASSLVSGLAFTGELFF. The CDR3 DNA sequence: TGTGCCAGCAGCTTAGTATCGGGACTAGCTTTCACCGGGGAGCTGTTTTTT.

The chain couples TRBV6-1 to TRBJ2-2; 11 bases map to TRBD1. V was pared by 8 bases and J by 0 bases, with 2 bases of the junction left unmatched. The germline V gene has CDR1 MNHNS and CDR2 SASEGT. This CDR3 spans 15 amino acids. CDR3 in DNA: TGTGCCAGCCAGGGACAGGGGGCGAACACCGGGGAGCTGTTTTTT. This codes for CASQGQGANTGELFF.

CDR3 bases: TGTGCCAGCAGTTTACTAGACAGCTACGAGCAGTACTTC. This encodes CASSLLDSYEQYF. The genes are TRBV28 and TRBJ2-7, with a possible D match to TRBD1 (5 bases). CDR1 and CDR2 (germline): MDHEN, SYDVKM. The V gene lost 2 bases and the J gene lost 3 bases, with 8 bases spanning the gap. This CDR3 is built from 13 residues.

Only a few counts were recorded for this clone. The rearrangement links TRBV2 to TRBJ1-1, with a tentative D call TRBD1 (6 bases). The V gene's germline CDR1 is SNHLY and CDR2 FYNNEI. V lost 11 bases, J lost 3 bases, and 16 bases lay in between. This CDR3 is 13 amino acids long. The CDR3 loop reads CALLGGADTEAFF. CDR3 coding DNA: TGTGCCTTGTTGGGGGGGGCAGACACTGAAGCTTTCTTT. Full variable domain (remainder filled in from reference TRBV2 and TRBJ1-1): EPEVTQTPSHQVTQMGQEVILRCVPISNHLYFYWYRQILGQKVEFLVSFYNNEISEKSEIFDDQFSVERPDGSNFTLKIRSTKLEDSAMYFCALLGGADTEAFFGQGTRLTVV.

V and J are TRBV28 and TRBJ2-1, with 15 nucleotides matching TRBD2. The germline V gene encodes CDR1 MDHEN and CDR2 SYDVKM. The junction had 6 bases not matched to a gene; V was cut back by 5 bases and J by 7 bases. The length of the CDR3 is 16 residues. The CDR3 reads CASSRPGTSGRNEQFF. For the CDR3, the DNA is TGTGCCAGCAGTCGACCGGGGACTAGCGGGAGGAATGAGCAGTTCTTC.

Only one count was recorded for this clone. The chain is built from TRBV9 and TRBJ2-6, with D uncertain. With 0 bases removed from V and 0 bases from J, the gap between germline ends came to 13 bases. CDR1 and CDR2 from the germline V gene are SGDLS and YYNGEE. The CDR3 length is 18 residues. As DNA, the CDR3 is TGTGCCAGCAGCGTAGTGTCTATCGAGAGCTCTGGGGCCAACGTCCTGACTTTC. Translation: CASSVVSIESSGANVLTF.

The J gene is TRBJ1-1, the V gene TRBV9; TRBD1 agrees at 7 bases. V lost 3 bases, J lost 7 bases, and 12 bases stayed unmatched. The CDR3 has 15 amino acids. In germline, CDR1 is SGDLS, CDR2 YYNGEE. The CDR3 sequence: CASSAISGTVNEAFF. The CDR3 DNA reads TGTGCCAGCAGCGCAATATCCGGGACAGTCAATGAAGCTTTCTTT. Supplemented by reference TRBV9 and TRBJ1-1, the full variable domain reads DSGVTQTPKHLITATGQRVTLRCSPRSGDLSVYWYQQSLDQGLQFLIQYYNGEERAKGNILERFSAQQFPDLHSELNLSSLELGDSALYFCASSAISGTVNEAFFGQGTRLTVV.

The CDR3 sequence: CASSFTGAGNTIYF. CDR3 coding DNA: TGTGCCAGCAGCTTCACAGGGGCTGGAAACACCATATATTTT. V gene TRBV5-6 combines with J gene TRBJ1-3, with TRBD1 identical over 7 bases. This CDR3 contains 14 residues. V shed 2 bases, J shed 2 bases, and the junction held 1 base outside the gene matches. From germline, CDR1 is SGHDT and CDR2 YYEEEE.

The gene calls are TRBV6-5 and TRBJ2-7; 7 bases are a match to TRBD2. This CDR3 has 15 residues. CDR1 and CDR2 (germline): MNHEY, SVGAGI. V lost 0 bases to trimming and J lost 4 bases; unmatched junction nucleotides: 6. This CDR3 reads CASSYSRAGVYEQYF. The CDR3 nucleotides are TGTGCCAGCAGTTACTCGCGGGCGGGAGTTTACGAGCAGTACTTC.

V gene TRBV7-2 combines with J gene TRBJ2-5; D unclear. Looked up from germline, CDR1 is SGHTA and CDR2 is FQGNSA. The V end was cut by 0 bases, the J end by 3 bases, with 5 bases between. The CDR3 sequence is 13 residues long. The CDR3 DNA sequence: TGTGCCAGCAGCTTAGCACTCGAAGAGACCCAGTACTTC. Its protein is CASSLALEETQYF.

The genes are TRBV5-1 and TRBJ2-1, with D perhaps matching TRBD2 (5 bases). V was trimmed by 4 bases and J by 6 bases, leaving 11 bases between them. The CDR3 runs 13 residues. Looked up from germline, CDR1 is SGHRS and CDR2 is YFSETQ. The CDR3 protein is CASSRGGPNEQFF. CDR3 in DNA: TGCGCCAGCAGCCGTGGAGGTCCCAATGAGCAGTTCTTC.

This chain joins TRBV7-2 and TRBJ2-3; 11 positions agree with TRBD2. Germline V gene lookup returns CDR1 SGHTA and CDR2 FQGNSA. The V and J ends lost 5 bases and 0 bases, in that order; junction bases with no gene match: 7. This CDR3 spans 17 amino acids. The CDR3 DNA reads TGTGCCAGCAGCACCGGGACTAGCGGCCCTAGCACAGATACGCAGTATTTT. Amino acids: CASSTGTSGPSTDTQYF.

The V and J genes are TRBV7-3 and TRBJ2-3; 11 nucleotides match TRBD2. The germline V gene encodes CDR1 SGHTA and CDR2 FQGTGA. The length of the CDR3 is 16 residues. After removal of 4 bases from V and 3 bases from J, the junction contained 6 bases not matched to a gene. CDR3 in DNA: TGTGCCAGCAGCTCCGGACTAGCGGGCTCTACAGATACGCAGTATTTT. Translating gives CASSSGLAGSTDTQYF.

J is TRBJ1-5 and V is TRBV6-5; 12 bases agree with TRBD1. Germline assignment: CDR1 MNHEY and CDR2 SVGAGI. The CDR3 sequence is 14 residues long. The ends lost 8 bases at V and 6 bases at J; junction bases unmatched: 5. The CDR3 DNA reads as TGTGCCAGCTGGGGGACAGGGGGCGGTCAGCCCCAGCATTTT. It encodes CASWGTGGGQPQHF.

This clone was counted between two and nine times. V and J are TRBV4-2 and TRBJ2-6, with D maybe TRBD1 (6 bases). The length of the CDR3 is 16 residues. CDR1 is LGHNA, CDR2 YNFKEQ, per germline. V gave up 4 bases and J gave up 1 base, with 11 bases separating them. The CDR3 here is CASSPEGGSGANVLTF. The CDR3 coding sequence is TGTGCCAGCAGCCCAGAAGGGGGATCTGGGGCCAACGTCCTGACTTTC.

This chain connects TRBV7-9 to TRBJ1-1, with TRBD1 matching 10 bases. Germline CDR1 SEHNR, CDR2 FQNEAQ (reference sequence). J gave up 4 bases and V 6 bases, and 11 bases lay outside the gene matches. The CDR3 totals 16 residues. The CDR3 loop reads CASRPITGQGSTEAFF. The CDR3 nucleotides are TGTGCCAGCAGACCAATTACGGGACAGGGGAGCACTGAAGCTTTCTTT.

The chain combines TRBV18 with TRBJ2-5, with 9 bases aligning to TRBD1. The junction had 6 bases not matched to a gene; V was cut back by 8 bases and J by 2 bases. The CDR3 is 14 residues long. CDR1 and CDR2 from the germline V gene are KGHSH and LQKENI. CDR3 amino acids: CASMDRGGQETQYF. The CDR3, as DNA: TGTGCCAGCATGGACAGGGGAGGGCAAGAGACCCAGTACTTC.

The V call is TRBV19, the J call TRBJ1-3; TRBD1 agrees at 7 bases. CDR3 length: 15 amino acids. The trim removed 5 bases at V and 2 bases at J, leaving 6 bases unmatched. CDR1 and CDR2 from the germline V gene are LNHDA and SQIVND (reference sequence). The CDR3 protein is CASSSRQGTGNTIYF. The DNA of the CDR3 is TGTGCCAGTAGTTCGAGACAGGGTACTGGAAACACCATATATTTT.